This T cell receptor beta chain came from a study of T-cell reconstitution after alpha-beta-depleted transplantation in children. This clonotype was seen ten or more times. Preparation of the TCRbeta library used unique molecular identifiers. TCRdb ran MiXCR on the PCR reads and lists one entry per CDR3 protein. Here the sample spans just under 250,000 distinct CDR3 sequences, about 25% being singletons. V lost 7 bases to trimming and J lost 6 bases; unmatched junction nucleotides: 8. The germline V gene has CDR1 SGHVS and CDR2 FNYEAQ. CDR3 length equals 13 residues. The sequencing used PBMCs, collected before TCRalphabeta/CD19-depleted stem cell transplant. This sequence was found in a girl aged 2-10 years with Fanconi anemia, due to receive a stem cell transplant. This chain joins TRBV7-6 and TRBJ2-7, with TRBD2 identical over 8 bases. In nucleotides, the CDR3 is TGTGCCAGCACCCTAGCGGGCGGAGGCGAGCAGTACTTC. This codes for CASTLAGGGEQYF.